These 23 T cell receptor beta chains came from one sample sequenced in a study of PD-1 blockade in classical Hodgkin lymphoma. Sequencing was performed with immunoSEQ multiplex PCR; in TCRdb, only in-frame clones are kept and a portion is missing. This sample has about 86,000 clones, with approximately 89% found just once. Each patient's relapse followed autologous stem cell transplantation, and brentuximab vedotin exposure varied. Sequences were derived from peripheral blood mononuclear cells (PBMCs), sampled before the second cycle of nivolumab. The origin of the receptors is a human donor with classical Hodgkin lymphoma.

The chain employs TRBV13 and TRBJ2-5; 10 nucleotides agree with TRBD1. V trimming: 5 bases; J trimming: 5 bases; junction bases outside the gene matches: 8. CDR1 is PRHDT and CDR2 is FYEKMQ in the germline V gene (reference sequence). The CDR3 is 15 residues long. The CDR3 nucleotides are TGTGCCAGCAGCGCGAAGACAGGGGGCGCGGAGACCCAGTACTTC. As protein: CASSAKTGGAETQYF.

To note about this clone: Here the CDR3 omits its conserved ending phenylalanine or tryptophan, so a read error is the likely source. No DNA is shown, since the ends of the CDR3 on it are uncertain; the CDR3 is the one TCRdb lists. The rearrangement links TRBV14 to TRBJ1-5. Inclusive of both ends, the CDR3 amounts to 10 amino acids. Germline CDR1 is SGHDN and CDR2 is FVKESK. CDR3 protein: CASSLIHSLI.

The chain links TRBV6-5 to TRBJ2-1; D may be TRBD1 or TRBD2 (5 bases each). The CDR3 is 13 amino acids. The V end was cut by 0 bases, the J end by 5 bases, with 5 bases between. Germline V gives CDR1 MNHEY, CDR2 SVGAGI. CDR3 region: CASSYSGDNEQFF. CDR3 nucleotide sequence: TGTGCCAGCAGTTACTCGGGGGACAATGAGCAGTTCTTC.

The rearrangement uses TRBV28 and TRBJ2-7; no reliable D call. The CDR3 consists of 13 residues. V lost 3 bases and J 2 bases, leaving 8 bases between the germline ends. Germline CDR1 and CDR2: MDHEN and SYDVKM. The CDR3 bases are TGTGCCAGCAGTTTGCCTGGCCCCTACGAGCAGTACTTC. It specifies CASSLPGPYEQYF.

The chain employs TRBV27 and TRBJ2-1; 8 nucleotides match TRBD2. The length of the CDR3 is 16 residues. The V and J ends lost 0 bases and 7 bases, in that order; junction bases with no gene match: 8. The germline gives CDR1 MNHEY, CDR2 SMNVEV (reference sequence). CDR3 in DNA: TGTGCCAGCAGTTTATCGTCGGGACTAGGATTTAATGAGCAGTTCTTC. Protein sequence: CASSLSSGLGFNEQFF.

The chain has TRBV4-1 and TRBJ2-1; D is undetermined. The CDR3 consists of 17 residues. V was pared by 0 bases and J by 3 bases, with 15 bases between. Germline V gene sequence: CDR1 MGHRA, CDR2 YSYEKL. The CDR3: CASSQDPHGVYYNEQFF. The CDR3 nucleotides are TGCGCCAGCAGCCAAGATCCGCATGGGGTATACTACAATGAGCAGTTCTTC.

The CDR3 nucleotides are TGTGCCAGCAGACAGGGAGTTCGGTTCCACGAGCAGTACTTC. Amino acids: CASRQGVRFHEQYF. The chain has TRBV28 and TRBJ2-7; the D gene is possibly TRBD1 (6 bases). V was pared by 6 bases and J by 5 bases, with 17 bases between. In germline, CDR1 is MDHEN, CDR2 SYDVKM. This CDR3 region has 14 residues.

The genes are TRBV11-2 and TRBJ2-7; no reliable D call. With 2 bases removed from V and 2 bases from J, the gap between germline ends came to 10 bases. The CDR3 sequence is 14 residues long. The V gene's germline CDR1 is SGHAT and CDR2 FQNNGV. The CDR3 nucleotides are TGTGCCAGCAGCTTAACAGCCCTGGCCTACGAGCAGTACTTC. Protein product: CASSLTALAYEQYF.

This chain joins TRBV19 and TRBJ2-3; D ambiguous. Deletions cut 4 bases from V and 1 base from J, with 6 bases between. The CDR3 is 13 amino acids. Germline V CDR1 and CDR2: LNHDA, SQIVND (reference sequence). DNA of the CDR3: TGTGCCAGTAGTAATGCGGGCACAGATACGCAGTATTTT. This encodes CASSNAGTDTQYF.

J is TRBJ2-5 and V is TRBV7-9, with 10 bases that match TRBD2. CDR1 is SEHNR, CDR2 FQNEAQ, per germline (reference sequence). The CDR3 loop spans 17 amino acids. Germline trimming cut 1 base from V and 1 base from J; bases unmatched to any gene: 6. The CDR3 here is CASSLGRLAGSQETQYF. DNA of the CDR3: TGTGCCAGCAGCTTAGGGAGACTAGCGGGCAGCCAAGAGACCCAGTACTTC.

The sample holds one count of this clone. This chain connects TRBV13 to TRBJ2-7; 8 nucleotides align to TRBD2. CDR1 and CDR2 from the germline V gene are PRHDT and FYEKMQ (reference sequence). This CDR3 region has 13 residues. Trimming took 6 bases from V and 6 from J; bases not matched to a gene: 7. The CDR3 DNA reads as TGTGCCAGCAGAACGTCGGGAGGGGTCGAGCAGTACTTC. The encoded protein is CASRTSGGVEQYF.

This clone appeared a single time. V and J are TRBV5-1 and TRBJ2-2; TRBD2 is a possible D gene (5 bases). From germline, CDR1 is SGHRS and CDR2 YFSETQ. V lost 0 bases to trimming and J lost 2 bases, with 5 bases between them. This CDR3 region has 14 residues. Written as DNA, the CDR3 is TGCGCCAGCAGCTTGGGACTAAACACCGGGGAGCTGTTTTTT. Translating gives CASSLGLNTGELFF.

This clone has just a few counts. The V and J genes are TRBV7-6 and TRBJ2-7; D possibly corresponds to TRBD1 (5 bases). The CDR3 covers 13 residues. V was trimmed by 1 base and J by 7 bases, leaving 11 bases between them. The germline V gene has CDR1 SGHVS and CDR2 FNYEAQ. CDR3 bases: TGTGCCAGCAGCTTAGGGGGCCCGGTAGAGCAGTACTTC. Its translation is CASSLGGPVEQYF.

The rearrangement uses TRBV27 and TRBJ2-1; 13 bases are shared with TRBD2. Germline V CDR1 and CDR2: MNHEY, SMNVEV (reference sequence). J gave up 8 bases and V 6 bases, and 10 bases lay outside the gene matches. The CDR3 loop spans 16 amino acids. CDR3 bases: TGTGCCAGCAGAATACATGGACTAGCGGGAGTCCATGAGCAGTTCTTC. This codes for CASRIHGLAGVHEQFF.

This clone was detected once. This chain joins TRBV10-2 and TRBJ2-7; 8 bases are shared with TRBD1. With V trimmed by 8 bases and J by 4 bases, 1 base remained unmatched. This CDR3 contains 11 residues. CDR1 and CDR2 (germline): WSHSY, SAAADI. Written as DNA, the CDR3 is TGCGCCAGCGGACAGGGATACGAGCAGTACTTC. Translation gives CASGQGYEQYF.

The chain recombines TRBV6-1 with TRBJ1-6; D gene unclear. This CDR3 has 11 residues. Germline assignment: CDR1 MNHNS and CDR2 SASEGT. The ends were cut back, 2 bases at V and 14 bases at J, with 7 bases in the middle. DNA of the CDR3: TGTGCCAGCAGTGAACATGTATCCCTCCACTTT. This codes for CASSEHVSLHF.

The rearrangement links TRBV27 to TRBJ2-1; TRBD2 matches at 9 bases. Trimming took 5 bases from V and 8 from J; bases not matched to a gene: 10. Germline values: CDR1 MNHEY, CDR2 SMNVEV (reference sequence). The CDR3 totals 15 residues. DNA of the CDR3: TGTGCCAGCAGTCGTGGGACTAGCTCTAGCTATGAGCAGTTCTTC. It translates to CASSRGTSSSYEQFF.

A remark on this clone: One end of the junction fails to match germline, which may point to a read error. The chain has TRBV10-1 and TRBJ2-3, with D tentatively TRBD1 or TRBD2 (5 bases each). This CDR3 is built from 13 residues. The germline V gene has CDR1 WNHNN and CDR2 SYGVQD (reference sequence). The CDR3 bases are TGCGCCAGCAGTGACCTCCGGGGCAGCCCTCGTGATTTT. Translation: CASSDLRGSPRDF.

V usage is TRBV7-2 and J usage is TRBJ2-7; D is unresolved. The germline V gene has CDR1 SGHTA and CDR2 FQGNSA. V lost 1 base to trimming and J lost 1 base, with 17 bases between them. This CDR3 has 17 amino acids. The CDR3 spells CASSLEPAVTRSYEQYF. CDR3 DNA sequence: TGTGCCAGCAGCTTAGAACCGGCAGTCACAAGATCCTACGAGCAGTACTTC.

V usage is TRBV28 and J usage is TRBJ1-1, with D uncertain. V was pared by 2 bases and J by 1 base, with 8 bases between. CDR1 is MDHEN and CDR2 is SYDVKM in the germline V gene. This CDR3 has 14 amino acids. CDR3 DNA: TGTGCCAGCAGTTTAGTCAGAAAGAACACTGAAGCTTTCTTT. Protein sequence: CASSLVRKNTEAFF.

The chain links TRBV5-6 to TRBJ1-1; the D gene is possibly TRBD1 (6 bases). The germline V gene encodes CDR1 SGHDT and CDR2 YYEEEE. V lost 4 bases, J lost 1 base, and 17 bases lay in between. This CDR3 spans 16 amino acids. The CDR3 loop reads CASSSRGGPWNTEAFF. CDR3 bases: TGTGCCAGCAGCAGCAGAGGGGGGCCCTGGAACACTGAAGCTTTCTTT.

The chain combines TRBV15 with TRBJ2-7, with D unclear. The V gene lost 5 bases and the J gene lost 4 bases, with 21 bases spanning the gap. Germline V gene data show CDR1 as LNHNV and CDR2 as YYDKDF (reference sequence). CDR3 length: 16 residues. The CDR3 DNA reads TGTGCCACCAGCTCCAGAGGTGGGCCCTATAAATACGAGCAGTACTTC. Encoded protein: CATSSRGGPYKYEQYF.

The gene calls are TRBV27 and TRBJ2-7; 9 nucleotides match TRBD2. The CDR3 contains 15 residues. Germline V gives CDR1 MNHEY, CDR2 SMNVEV (reference sequence). The J segment lost 0 bases and the V segment lost 2 bases, leaving 2 bases of the junction unmatched. CDR3 amino acids: CASSLVSGSSYEQYF. CDR3 nucleotide sequence: TGTGCCAGCAGTTTAGTTAGCGGGAGCTCCTACGAGCAGTACTTC.